Listed here are 2 T cell receptor beta chains from one sample, sequenced in a study of shared clonotypes between healthy human individuals. TCRdb keeps only in-frame clones here, not all; method: immunoSEQ multiplex PCR. The sample consists of hundreds of thousands of clones, about 74% of them appearing once. The sample consisted of memory CD4+ T cells sorted from blood. As for subset: CD45RA-negative fraction. Receptors were obtained from a woman younger than 45 in good health.

The chain is built from TRBV7-8 and TRBJ2-3; D assignment may be TRBD1 or TRBD2 (5 bases each). CDR3 length: 15 amino acids. Trimming shortened V by 5 bases and J by 5 bases, and 17 bases separated the two germline ends. Germline values: CDR1 SGHVS, CDR2 FQNEAQ. The CDR3 region has the DNA TGTGCCAGCAGCCAAGGGACCGTCGAAGGAGATACGCAGTATTTT. It codes for CASSQGTVEGDTQYF.

The chain has TRBV11-2 and TRBJ2-7, with 8 positions matching TRBD2. The V and J ends lost 5 bases and 0 bases, in that order; junction bases with no gene match: 9. The CDR3 contains 16 residues. Germline assignment: CDR1 SGHAT and CDR2 FQNNGV. The CDR3 nucleotides read TGTGCCAGCAGCCCCATAGCGGGGAAGAGCTCCTACGAGCAGTACTTC. This translates into CASSPIAGKSSYEQYF.